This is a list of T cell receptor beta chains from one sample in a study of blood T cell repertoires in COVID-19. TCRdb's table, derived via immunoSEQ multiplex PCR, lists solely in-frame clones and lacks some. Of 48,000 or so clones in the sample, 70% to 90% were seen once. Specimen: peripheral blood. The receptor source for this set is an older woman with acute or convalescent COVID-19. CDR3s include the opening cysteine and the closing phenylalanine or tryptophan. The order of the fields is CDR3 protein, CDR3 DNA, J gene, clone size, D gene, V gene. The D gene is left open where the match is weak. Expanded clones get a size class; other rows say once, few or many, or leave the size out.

CDR3aa: CASSQPPPRGGNEQFF
CDR3nt: TGTGCCAGCAGCCAGCCCCCCCCGCGGGGGGGCAATGAGCAGTTCTTC
j_gene: TRBJ2-1
abundance: .
d_gene: TRBD2
v_gene: TRBV11-2

CDR3aa: CASSQVGDRGKTEAFF
CDR3nt: TGTGCCAGCAGCCAAGTAGGAGACAGGGGGAAGACTGAAGCTTTCTTT
j_gene: TRBJ1-1
abundance: .
d_gene: TRBD1
v_gene: TRBV4-2

CDR3aa: CASSLGSNNEQFF
CDR3nt: TGTGCCAGCAGCTTAGGTTCAAACAATGAGCAGTTCTTC
j_gene: TRBJ2-1
abundance: .
d_gene: .
v_gene: TRBV11-2

CDR3aa: CASSPRQASTDTQYF
CDR3nt: TGTGCCAGCTCACCAAGACAGGCTAGCACAGATACGCAGTATTTT
j_gene: TRBJ2-3
abundance: .
d_gene: .
v_gene: TRBV18

CDR3aa: CASSRFRSNTEAFF
CDR3nt: TGTGCCAGCAGCCGCTTCAGGTCAAACACTGAAGCTTTCTTT
j_gene: TRBJ1-1
abundance: once
d_gene: .
v_gene: TRBV3-1/TRBV3-2

CDR3aa: CASSAQGGQYF
CDR3nt: TGTGCCAGCAGCGCTCAGGGTGGGCAGTACTTC
j_gene: TRBJ2-7
abundance: .
d_gene: .
v_gene: TRBV7-9

CDR3aa: CASSITGISTGRVGSYNEQFF
CDR3nt: TGTGCCAGTAGTATTACCGGCATATCGACAGGCCGGGTTGGCTCCTACAATGAGCAGTTCTTC
j_gene: TRBJ2-1
abundance: .
d_gene: .
v_gene: TRBV19

CDR3aa: CAWSETGKGNTEAFF
CDR3nt: TGTGCCTGGAGTGAGACAGGGAAGGGGAACACTGAAGCTTTCTTT
j_gene: TRBJ1-1
abundance: once
d_gene: TRBD1
v_gene: TRBV30

CDR3aa: CASNQDQGSAAFF
CDR3nt: TGTGCCAGCAACCAGGATCAGGGGTCGGCAGCTTTCTTT
j_gene: TRBJ1-1
abundance: .
d_gene: .
v_gene: TRBV2

CDR3aa: CASSGGEINGYTF
CDR3nt: TGTGCCAGCAGTGGGGGAGAGATAAATGGCTACACCTTC
j_gene: TRBJ1-2
abundance: .
d_gene: .
v_gene: TRBV2

CDR3aa: CASTTEGPADEQYF
CDR3nt: TGTGCCAGCACCACCGAAGGCCCCGCGGACGAGCAGTACTTC
j_gene: TRBJ2-7
abundance: .
d_gene: .
v_gene: TRBV2

CDR3aa: CASSRGPGLASVSELDEQFF
CDR3nt: TGTGCCAGCAGCCGCGGCCCGGGACTAGCGTCGGTCTCGGAATTGGATGAGCAGTTCTTC
j_gene: TRBJ2-1
abundance: .
d_gene: TRBD2
v_gene: TRBV7-3

CDR3aa: CASSLALDRNYNSPLHF
CDR3nt: TGTGCCAGCAGCTTAGCACTAGACAGGAACTATAATTCACCCCTCCACTTT
j_gene: TRBJ1-6
abundance: .
d_gene: .
v_gene: TRBV7-8

CDR3aa: CASTQTGSSEAFF
CDR3nt: TGTGCCAGCACCCAGACGGGGTCGAGTGAAGCTTTCTTT
j_gene: TRBJ1-1
abundance: .
d_gene: .
v_gene: TRBV12-3/TRBV12-4

CDR3aa: CASSPQEAAYNSPLHF
CDR3nt: TGCGCCAGCAGCCCCCAGGAGGCCGCCTATAATTCACCCCTCCACTTT
j_gene: TRBJ1-6
abundance: .
d_gene: .
v_gene: TRBV4-1

CDR3aa: CASSFGRREVSRGTGELFF
CDR3nt: TGCGCCAGCAGCTTTGGTAGGCGGGAGGTTAGCCGAGGCACCGGGGAGCTGTTTTTT
j_gene: TRBJ2-2
abundance: .
d_gene: TRBD2
v_gene: TRBV5-1

CDR3aa: CASSQSGTGSTGELFF
CDR3nt: TGCGCCAGCAGCCAATCCGGGACAGGATCCACCGGGGAGCTGTTTTTT
j_gene: TRBJ2-2
abundance: .
d_gene: TRBD1
v_gene: TRBV4-3

CDR3aa: CASSLTGLAGLDEQFF
CDR3nt: TGCGCCAGCAGCTTGACAGGACTAGCGGGATTGGATGAGCAGTTCTTC
j_gene: TRBJ2-1
abundance: .
d_gene: TRBD2
v_gene: TRBV5-1

CDR3aa: CASNMAGGGTEAFF
CDR3nt: TGTGCCAGCAACATGGCGGGGGGAGGGACTGAAGCTTTCTTT
j_gene: TRBJ1-1
abundance: .
d_gene: .
v_gene: TRBV6-6